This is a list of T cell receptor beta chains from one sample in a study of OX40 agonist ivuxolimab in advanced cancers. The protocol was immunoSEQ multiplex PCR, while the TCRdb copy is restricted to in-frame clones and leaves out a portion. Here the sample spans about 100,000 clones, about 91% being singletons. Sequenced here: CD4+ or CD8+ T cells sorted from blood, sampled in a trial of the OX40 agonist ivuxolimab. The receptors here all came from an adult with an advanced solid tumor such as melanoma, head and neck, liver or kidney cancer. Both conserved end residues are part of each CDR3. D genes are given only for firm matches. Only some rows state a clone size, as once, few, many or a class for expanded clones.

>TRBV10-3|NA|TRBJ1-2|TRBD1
CAINDLDRGRGYTF
TGTGCCATCAACGACCTCGACAGGGGTCGGGGCTACACCTTC
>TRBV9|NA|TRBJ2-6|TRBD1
CASSGLQGIGGANVLTF
TGTGCCAGCAGCGGATTACAGGGGATCGGTGGGGCCAACGTCCTGACTTTC
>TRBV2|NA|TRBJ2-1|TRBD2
CASSVRLAGNNEQFF
TGTGCCAGCAGTGTCCGACTAGCTGGGAACAATGAGCAGTTCTTC
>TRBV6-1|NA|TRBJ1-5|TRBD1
CASSWTGNQPQHF
TGTGCCAGCAGCTGGACAGGTAATCAGCCCCAGCATTTT
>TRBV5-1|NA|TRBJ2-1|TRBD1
CASSLRDRAVNEQFF
TGCGCCAGCAGCCTTCGGGACAGGGCAGTCAATGAGCAGTTCTTC
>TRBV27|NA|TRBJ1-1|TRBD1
CASSLPPGQGNVFF
TGTGCCAGCAGTTTACCTCCGGGACAGGGTAACGTTTTCTTT
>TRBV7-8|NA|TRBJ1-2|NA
CASSLFSLYGYTF
TGTGCCAGCAGCTTATTTTCCCTTTATGGCTACACCTTC
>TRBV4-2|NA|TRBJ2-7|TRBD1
CASGMGQGAQRRSYEQYF
TGTGCCAGCGGAATGGGACAGGGGGCCCAGCGGCGTTCCTACGAGCAGTACTTC
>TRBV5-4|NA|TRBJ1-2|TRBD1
CASSRGDRGQGGYTF
TGTGCCAGCAGCCGGGGAGACAGGGGTCAGGGAGGCTACACCTTC
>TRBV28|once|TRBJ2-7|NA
CASSYPSSGYEQYF
TGTGCCAGCAGTTACCCCTCTTCAGGCTACGAGCAGTACTTC